This T cell receptor (beta chain) was identified in a study of blood T cells in healthy people across ages. V dropped 5 bases and J dropped 9 bases, with 20 bases sitting between them. This CDR3 contains 14 residues. CDR1 SGHNT and CDR2 YYREEE come from the germline V gene (reference sequence). Isolating PBMCs gave at least 6 million of these cells per sample. Regarding the study as a whole: Unknown donor CMV status possibly confounded expanded clonotype changes. The long-lived group displayed more naive CD4+ cells, plus higher diversity, than the aged donors did.

A J-beta primer mix and a sample-barcoded 5' primer were used in a second PCR of roughly 6 to 12 cycles. With 12 random nucleotides, a template-switch adaptor tagged each individual cDNA molecule. TCRdb reprocessed the 5' RACE reads with MiXCR, giving one entry per CDR3 protein. The sample shows about 730,000 distinct CDR3 sequences, roughly two fifths of them seen only once. Concerning this clonotype itself: What it binds is not known. One base away lies a much larger clone, so this may be a sequencing read error.

Sequenced sample: blood. This clonotype was sampled from a woman in her sixties in good health. This chain uses TRBV5-4 with TRBJ2-5; maybe TRBD1 (6 bases). The CDR3 sequence is CASRWDIGDEAQYF. The CDR3 DNA follows: TGTGCCAGCAGATGGGACATTGGGGATGAGGCCCAGTACTTC.